These T cell receptor beta chains were read from a single sample in a study of human T cells and chemical hapten exposure. TCRdb re-derived calls from the RACE reads in MiXCR, one entry per CDR3 protein. The sample lists a few hundred thousand distinct CDR3 sequences, about 6% occurring once. Sequencing was performed on whole blood, taken in connection with sensitization to the hapten diphenylcyclopropenone (DPC). These receptors were obtained from a woman aged 18 to 35 with alopecia areata. Some clones in this sample may be carry-over from other donors' samples. The CDR3 runs from the conserved cysteine through the conserved F or W. Fields, in order: J gene, clone size, D gene, V gene, CDR3 protein, CDR3 DNA. A D gene is named only where the DNA matches it firmly. A row's size may be missing; if present it is once, few, many or a size class.

TRBJ2-5,few,TRBD1,TRBV6-6,CASSGQGRETQYF,TGTGCCAGCAGTGGACAGGGCCGTGAGACCCAGTACTTC
TRBJ1-1,NA,NA,TRBV20-1,CSARDRGGTEAFF,TGCAGTGCTAGAGACCGGGGGGGGACTGAAGCTTTCTTT
TRBJ2-6,many,NA,TRBV7-6,CASSLTEYSGANVLTF,TGTGCCAGCAGCTTAACGGAGTACTCTGGGGCCAACGTCCTGACTTTC
TRBJ2-7,few,TRBD1,TRBV10-3,CAISEGQGYEQYF,TGTGCCATCAGTGAGGGACAGGGGTACGAGCAGTACTTC
TRBJ1-5,many,NA,TRBV6-5,CASSRTSGANQPQHF,TGTGCCAGCAGCCGAACTTCAGGGGCCAATCAGCCCCAGCATTTT
TRBJ1-2,many,NA,TRBV7-8,CASSLVDHGYYGYTF,TGTGCCAGCAGCTTGGTAGACCACGGCTACTATGGCTACACCTTC
TRBJ2-7,few,NA,TRBV6-2/TRBV6-3,CASRATGPESYEQYF,TGTGCCAGCAGGGCAACAGGGCCCGAATCCTACGAGCAGTACTTC
TRBJ2-1,many,NA,TRBV7-2,CASSPGVEQFF,TGTGCCAGCAGCCCCGGGGTTGAGCAGTTCTTC
TRBJ2-7,once,TRBD1,TRBV2,CATDRDRGIYEQYF,TGTGCCACCGACCGGGACAGGGGCATCTACGAGCAGTACTTC
TRBJ2-5,many,TRBD1,TRBV5-1,CASSSGLDRGETQYF,TGCGCCAGCAGCTCCGGCTTGGACAGGGGTGAGACCCAGTACTTC
TRBJ2-3,many,NA,TRBV6-2/TRBV6-3,CASRRVGVSSTDTQYF,TGTGCCAGCAGGCGAGTGGGGGTTTCCTCCACAGATACGCAGTATTTT
TRBJ2-2,few,NA,TRBV20-1,CSVGGQVAGELFF,TGCAGTGTAGGGGGGCAGGTGGCCGGGGAGCTGTTTTTT
TRBJ1-6,many,TRBD1,TRBV12-3/TRBV12-4,CASSPQGALNSPLHF,TGTGCCAGCAGTCCACAGGGGGCGCTTAATTCACCCCTCCACTTT
TRBJ2-7,NA,TRBD2,TRBV20-1,CSGGGTRNEQYF,TGCAGTGGGGGGGGGACGAGGAACGAGCAGTACTTC
TRBJ1-1,many,NA,TRBV6-2/TRBV6-3,CASRRGEYAEAFF,TGTGCCAGCAGGAGAGGGGAATACGCTGAAGCTTTCTTT
TRBJ2-1,many,NA,TRBV3-1,CASSSSSFEQFF,TGTGCCAGCAGCTCCTCTTCTTTTGAGCAGTTCTTC
TRBJ2-5,NA,TRBD1,TRBV5-1,CASSAYPGQGTGTQYF,TGCGCCAGCAGCGCTTATCCGGGACAGGGAACGGGGACCCAGTACTTC
TRBJ1-1,NA,NA,TRBV20-1,CSGLRDGTVNTEAFF,TGCAGTGGCCTCCGGGACGGCACGGTGAACACTGAAGCTTTCTTT
TRBJ2-7,NA,TRBD1,TRBV5-4,CASSSRQGEGKYEQYF,TGTGCCAGCAGCTCCCGACAGGGGGAAGGGAAGTACGAGCAGTACTTC